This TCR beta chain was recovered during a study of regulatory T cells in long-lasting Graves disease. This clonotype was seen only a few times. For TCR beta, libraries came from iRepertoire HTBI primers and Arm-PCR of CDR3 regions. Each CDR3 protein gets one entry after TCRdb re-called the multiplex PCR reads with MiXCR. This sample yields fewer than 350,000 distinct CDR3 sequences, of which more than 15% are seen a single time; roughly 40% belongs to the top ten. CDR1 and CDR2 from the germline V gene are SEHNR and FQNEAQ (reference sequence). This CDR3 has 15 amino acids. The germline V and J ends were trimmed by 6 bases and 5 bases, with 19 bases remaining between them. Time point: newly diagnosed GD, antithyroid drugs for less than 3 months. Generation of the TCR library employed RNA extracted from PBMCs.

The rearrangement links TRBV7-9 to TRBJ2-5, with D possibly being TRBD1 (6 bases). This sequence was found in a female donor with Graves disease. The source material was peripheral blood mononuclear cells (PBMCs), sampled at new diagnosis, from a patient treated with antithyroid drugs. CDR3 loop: CASREQGLWGETQYF. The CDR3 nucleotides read TGTGCCAGCAGAGAACAGGGTTTATGGGGGGAGACCCAGTACTTC.